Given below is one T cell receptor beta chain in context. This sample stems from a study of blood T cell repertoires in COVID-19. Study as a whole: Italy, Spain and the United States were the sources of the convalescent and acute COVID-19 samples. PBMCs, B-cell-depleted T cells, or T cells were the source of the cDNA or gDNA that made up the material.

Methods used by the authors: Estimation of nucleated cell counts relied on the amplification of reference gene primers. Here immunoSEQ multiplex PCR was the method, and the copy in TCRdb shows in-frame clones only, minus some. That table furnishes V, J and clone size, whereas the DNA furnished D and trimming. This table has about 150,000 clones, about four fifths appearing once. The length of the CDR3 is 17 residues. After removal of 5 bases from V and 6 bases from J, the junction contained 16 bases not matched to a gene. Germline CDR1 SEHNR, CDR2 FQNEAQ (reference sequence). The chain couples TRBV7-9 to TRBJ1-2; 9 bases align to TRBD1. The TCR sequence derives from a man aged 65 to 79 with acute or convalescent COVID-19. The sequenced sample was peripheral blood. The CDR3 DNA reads TGTGCCAGCAGCCCCCCTCCCGGACAGGGGTTAGCGGATGGCTACACCTTC. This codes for CASSPPPGQGLADGYTF.